This TCR beta chain was observed in a study of blood T cells in healthy people across ages. The V end was cut by 5 bases, the J end by 0 bases, with 21 bases between. The CDR3 sequence is 18 residues long. Germline-derived CDR1 and CDR2 are LGHNA and YNFKEQ. PCR was performed a second time for roughly 6 to 12 cycles using a sample-barcoded 5' primer and a J-beta primer mix. MiXCR, run by TCRdb on the 5' RACE reads, gives a single entry per CDR3 protein. The data show over 950,000 distinct CDR3 sequences, just over 50% seen once. This receptor was identified in a woman aged 60-70 years in good health. V and J are TRBV4-2 and TRBJ2-3; possible D gene TRBD2, 6 bases. Sequenced: blood. The CDR3, as DNA: TGTGCCAGCAGCGGGCAGCGGGCAATCGGGTCTAGCACAGATACGCAGTATTTT. It specifies CASSGQRAIGSSTDTQYF.